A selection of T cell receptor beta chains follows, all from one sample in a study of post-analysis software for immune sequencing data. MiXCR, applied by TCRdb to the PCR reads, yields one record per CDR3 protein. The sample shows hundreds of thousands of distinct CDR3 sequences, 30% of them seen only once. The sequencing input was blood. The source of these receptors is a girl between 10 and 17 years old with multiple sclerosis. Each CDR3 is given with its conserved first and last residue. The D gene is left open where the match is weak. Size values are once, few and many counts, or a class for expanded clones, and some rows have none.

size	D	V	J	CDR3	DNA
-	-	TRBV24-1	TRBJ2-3	CATSDPRGFEDTQYF	TGTGCCACCAGTGACCCGCGCGGGTTTGAAGATACGCAGTATTTT
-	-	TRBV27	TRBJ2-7	CARRRARSSYEQYF	TGTGCCAGAAGAAGGGCTAGAAGCTCCTACGAGCAGTACTTC
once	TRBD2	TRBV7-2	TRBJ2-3	CASSLVPSGRRLTDTQYF	TGTGCCAGCAGCTTAGTACCTAGCGGGAGGAGGCTCACAGATACGCAGTATTTT
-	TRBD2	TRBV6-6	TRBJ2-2	CASSPGTSGNTGELFF	TGTGCCAGCAGTCCCGGGACTAGCGGTAACACCGGGGAGCTGTTTTTT
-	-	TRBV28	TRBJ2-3	CASSSTGAPGDTQYF	TGTGCCAGCAGTTCGACAGGAGCCCCAGGAGATACGCAGTATTTT
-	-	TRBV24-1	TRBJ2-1	CATSDSSPRHDNEQFF	TGTGCCACCAGTGATTCCTCACCGAGGCATGACAATGAGCAGTTCTTC
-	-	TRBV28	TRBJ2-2	CASSFDSPNTGELFF	TGTGCCAGCAGTTTCGACAGCCCGAACACCGGGGAGCTGTTTTTT
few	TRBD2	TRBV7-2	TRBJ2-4	CASSVSGNNIQYF	TGTGCCAGCAGCGTTAGCGGGAACAACATTCAGTACTTC
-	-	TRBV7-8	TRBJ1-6	CASSLRARGVINSPLHF	TGTGCCAGCAGCTTACGGGCCAGGGGAGTTATAAATTCACCCCTCCACTTT
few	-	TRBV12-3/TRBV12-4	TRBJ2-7	CASSFEGRGFEQYF	TGTGCCAGCAGTTTTGAGGGCAGGGGATTCGAGCAGTACTTC
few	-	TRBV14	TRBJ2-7	CASSQPNHEQYF	TGTGCCAGCAGCCAACCTAACCACGAGCAGTACTTC
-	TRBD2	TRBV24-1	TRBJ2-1	CASGRSGLNNEQFF	TGTGCCAGCGGACGGTCGGGACTAAACAATGAGCAGTTCTTC
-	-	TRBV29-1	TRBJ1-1	CSADPTLNTEAFF	TGCAGCGCCGACCCGACACTGAACACTGAAGCTTTCTTT
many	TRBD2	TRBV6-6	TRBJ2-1	CASRYPLAGGQVEQFF	TGTGCCAGCAGGTACCCCCTGGCGGGAGGGCAGGTTGAGCAGTTCTTC
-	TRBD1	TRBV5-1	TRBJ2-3	CASSLEGQASADTQYF	TGCGCCAGCAGCTTGGAGGGACAGGCCTCCGCAGATACGCAGTATTTT
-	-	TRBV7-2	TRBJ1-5	CASSASGGNQPQHF	TGTGCCAGCAGCGCCTCGGGAGGCAATCAGCCCCAGCATTTT
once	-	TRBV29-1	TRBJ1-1	CSVKNTEAFF	TGCAGCGTTAAAAACACTGAAGCTTTCTTT
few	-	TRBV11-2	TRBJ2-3	CASSLERSMAADTQYF	TGTGCCAGCAGCTTAGAAAGGAGTATGGCGGCAGATACGCAGTATTTT
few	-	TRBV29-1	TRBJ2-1	CSVDLGGSYNEQFF	TGCAGCGTTGATTTAGGGGGTTCCTACAATGAGCAGTTCTTC
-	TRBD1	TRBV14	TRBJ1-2	CASSPAGQRLYGYTF	TGTGCCAGCAGCCCCGCGGGACAGAGGCTCTATGGCTACACCTTC
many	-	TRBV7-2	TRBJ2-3	CASSLAVGRAAQYF	TGTGCCAGCAGCTTAGCAGTAGGTCGGGCTGCGCAGTATTTT
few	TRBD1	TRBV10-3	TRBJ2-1	CAIAGTGGYDEQFF	TGTGCCATCGCCGGGACAGGGGGCTACGATGAGCAGTTCTTC
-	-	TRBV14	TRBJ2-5	CASSQAEGAETQYF	TGTGCCAGCAGCCAAGCGGAAGGGGCTGAGACCCAGTACTTC
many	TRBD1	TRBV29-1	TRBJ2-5	CSVEEWDRDRGFLEETQYF	TGCAGCGTTGAAGAGTGGGACCGGGACAGGGGGTTTTTGGAAGAGACCCAGTACTTC
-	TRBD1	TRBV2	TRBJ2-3	CASSQWDSPASTDTQYF	TGTGCCAGCAGTCAATGGGACAGCCCAGCTAGCACAGATACGCAGTATTTT
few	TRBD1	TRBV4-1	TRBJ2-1	CASSQDWGTGDEQFF	TGCGCCAGCAGCCAAGATTGGGGGACAGGCGATGAGCAGTTCTTC
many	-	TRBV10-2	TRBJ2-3	CASSETGLPRDTQYF	TGCGCCAGCAGTGAGACCGGACTCCCGCGTGATACGCAGTATTTT
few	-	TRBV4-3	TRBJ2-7	CASSQDYEWGQSSYEQYF	TGCGCCAGCAGCCAAGATTATGAATGGGGGCAGAGCTCCTACGAGCAGTACTTC
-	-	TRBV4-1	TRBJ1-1	CASSLTEVGTEAFF	TGCGCCAGCAGCCTGACGGAAGTAGGCACTGAAGCTTTCTTT
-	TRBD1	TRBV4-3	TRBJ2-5	CASSQGKGASPQETQYF	TGCGCCAGCAGCCAAGGCAAGGGGGCGAGTCCCCAAGAGACCCAGTACTTC
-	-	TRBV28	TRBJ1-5	CASKGPNQPQHF	TGTGCCAGCAAAGGCCCCAATCAGCCCCAGCATTTT
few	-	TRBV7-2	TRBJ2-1	CASSLAGGFSYNEQFF	TGTGCCAGCAGCTTAGCCGGCGGCTTCTCCTACAATGAGCAGTTCTTC
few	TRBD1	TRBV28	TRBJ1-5	CASSSGGSVNQPQHF	TGTGCCAGCAGTTCAGGGGGCTCGGTTAATCAGCCCCAGCATTTT
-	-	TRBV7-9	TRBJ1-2	CASSEIIPYGYTF	TGTGCCAGCAGCGAGATAATTCCGTACGGCTACACCTTC
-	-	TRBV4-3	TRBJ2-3	CASSQEDETPSTDTQYF	TGCGCCAGCAGCCAAGAGGACGAAACACCCTCCACAGATACGCAGTATTTT
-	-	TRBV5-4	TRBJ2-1	CASSLKVENEQFF	TGTGCCAGCAGCTTAAAGGTGGAAAATGAGCAGTTCTTC
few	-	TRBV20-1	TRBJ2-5	CSALGVTQYF	TGCAGTGCTTTAGGTGTGACCCAGTACTTC
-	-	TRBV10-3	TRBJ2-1	CAITAEGQRAGNEQFF	TGTGCCATCACCGCCGAAGGACAGAGGGCCGGCAATGAGCAGTTCTTC
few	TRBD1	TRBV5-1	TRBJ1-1	CASSFADRSTEAFF	TGCGCCAGCAGCTTCGCGGACAGGTCCACTGAAGCTTTCTTT
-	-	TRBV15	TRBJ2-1	CATSRDGVSSSSYNEQFF	TGTGCCACCAGCAGAGATGGTGTGTCATCGAGCTCCTACAATGAGCAGTTCTTC
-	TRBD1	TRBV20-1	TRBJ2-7	CSALTGQDVNEQYF	TGCAGTGCCTTGACAGGGCAGGACGTTAACGAGCAGTACTTC
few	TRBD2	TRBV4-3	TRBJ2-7	CASSPSASGPYEQYF	TGCGCCAGCAGCCCTAGCGCTAGCGGACCCTACGAGCAGTACTTC
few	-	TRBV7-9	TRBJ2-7	CASSLVRVSVDEQYF	TGTGCCAGCAGCTTAGTTCGGGTTTCGGTCGACGAGCAGTACTTC
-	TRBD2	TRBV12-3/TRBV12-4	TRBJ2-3	CASSIRLAVRTDTQYF	TGTGCCAGCAGTATCCGACTAGCGGTGAGAACAGATACGCAGTATTTT
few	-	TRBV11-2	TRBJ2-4	CASSLLAPPGEQYF	TGTGCCAGCAGCTTACTGGCCCCCCCTGGGGAGCAGTACTTC
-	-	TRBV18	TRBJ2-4	CASSGTAESIQYF	TGTGCCAGCTCAGGGACGGCGGAAAGCATTCAGTACTTC